This note documents a single TCR beta chain sequence. Its antigen remains unknown. This sample was included in a study of T cells expressing NK-cell markers. Study overall: The TCR beta repertoires were obtained from sorted CD3+CD56+NKG2C+, CD3+CD56+NKG2C- and CD3+CD56-NKG2C+ T cells.

Germline lookup yields CDR1 SGHVS and CDR2 FNYEAQ. This CDR3 has 14 residues. Beta-chain TCR cDNA was generated via 5'RACE template switching with UMIs. TCRdb reprocessed the 5' RACE reads; each CDR3 protein has one entry and no DNA is given. The repertoire table contains 350,000 to 400,000 distinct CDR3 sequences. General study findings and limits: What remained unclear was the HCMV specificity of expanded NKG2C+ T cell clones. These clonotypes also led the CD3+CD56-NKG2C+ fraction in a few donors.

The receptor was derived from a woman in her 50s in good health. This sequence joins TRBV7-6 and TRBJ2-1; TCRdb picks TRBD1, but there is no DNA to check that call. The sample comprised blood T cells: a sorted CD56 or NKG2C T cell subset, CD4+ or CD8+ T cells, or bulk PBMC T cells (not recorded which). The CDR3: CASSLGTGMDEQFF.